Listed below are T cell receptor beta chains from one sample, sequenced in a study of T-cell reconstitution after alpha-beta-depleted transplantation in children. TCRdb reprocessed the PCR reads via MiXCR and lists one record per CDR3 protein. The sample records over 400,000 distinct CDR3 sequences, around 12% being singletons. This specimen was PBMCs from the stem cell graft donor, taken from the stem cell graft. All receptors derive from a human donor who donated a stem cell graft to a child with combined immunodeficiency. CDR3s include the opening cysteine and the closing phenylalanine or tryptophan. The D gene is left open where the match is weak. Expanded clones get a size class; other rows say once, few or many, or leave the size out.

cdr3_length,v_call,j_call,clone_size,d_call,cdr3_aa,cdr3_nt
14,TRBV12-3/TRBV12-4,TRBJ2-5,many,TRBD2,CASSHGGLGETQYF,TGTGCCAGCAGCCATGGTGGACTAGGAGAGACCCAGTACTTC
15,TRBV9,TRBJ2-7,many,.,CASSADPGLKYEQYF,TGTGCCAGCAGCGCCGACCCGGGACTGAAGTACGAGCAGTACTTC
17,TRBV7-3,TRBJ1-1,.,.,CASSLIAGAVPNTEAFF,TGTGCCAGCAGCTTAATCGCAGGGGCAGTCCCGAACACTGAAGCTTTCTTT
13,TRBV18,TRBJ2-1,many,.,CASSPLEYNEQFF,TGTGCCAGCTCACCGTTGGAATACAATGAGCAGTTCTTC
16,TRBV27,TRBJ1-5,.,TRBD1,CASSLIWTGGNQPQHF,TGTGCCAGCAGTCTCATTTGGACAGGGGGAAATCAGCCCCAGCATTTT
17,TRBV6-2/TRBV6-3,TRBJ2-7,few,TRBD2,CASSYSMEREDAYEQYF,TGTGCCAGCAGTTACTCGATGGAGCGGGAGGATGCCTACGAGCAGTACTTC
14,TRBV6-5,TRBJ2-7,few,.,CASSSRRGGGEQYF,TGTGCCAGCAGTTCCAGGAGGGGGGGAGGCGAGCAGTACTTC
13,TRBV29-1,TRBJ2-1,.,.,CSVDPGQYNEQFF,TGCAGCGTAGACCCCGGACAATACAATGAGCAGTTCTTC
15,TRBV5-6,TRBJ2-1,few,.,CASTQHPWGDNEQFF,TGTGCCAGCACCCAACACCCTTGGGGAGACAATGAGCAGTTCTTC
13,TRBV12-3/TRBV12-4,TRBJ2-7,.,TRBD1,CASRGTGESEQYF,TGTGCCAGCAGAGGGACAGGGGAATCCGAGCAGTACTTC
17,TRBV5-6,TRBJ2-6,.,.,CASSFGIPFSGANVLTF,TGTGCCAGCAGCTTCGGGATCCCCTTCTCTGGGGCCAACGTCCTGACTTTC
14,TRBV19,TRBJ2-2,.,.,CASKGTGQTGSCFF,.
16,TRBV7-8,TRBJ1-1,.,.,CASSPDRPSRNTEAFF,TGTGCCAGCAGCCCTGACAGGCCAAGTCGAAACACTGAAGCTTTCTTT
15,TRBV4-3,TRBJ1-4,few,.,CASSQDGFLNEKLFF,TGCGCCAGCAGCCAAGATGGCTTCCTAAATGAAAAACTGTTTTTT
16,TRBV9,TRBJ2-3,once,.,CASSVDGGGTPDTQYF,TGTGCCAGCAGCGTAGATGGGGGGGGCACCCCAGATACGCAGTATTTT
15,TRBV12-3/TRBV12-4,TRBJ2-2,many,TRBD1,CASSFRTGGTGELFF,TGTGCCAGCAGTTTCAGGACAGGGGGGACCGGGGAGCTGTTTTTT
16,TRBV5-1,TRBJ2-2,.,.,CASSLAVVRVTGELFF,TGCGCCAGCAGCTTGGCCGTGGTCAGGGTCACCGGGGAGCTGTTTTTT
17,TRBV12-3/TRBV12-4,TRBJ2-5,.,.,CASSFRLESGLQETQYF,TGTGCCAGCAGTTTCAGGCTAGAAAGCGGCCTACAAGAGACCCAGTACTTC
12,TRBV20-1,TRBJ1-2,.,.,CSARVIQYGYTF,TGCAGTGCTAGAGTTATCCAGTATGGCTACACCTTC
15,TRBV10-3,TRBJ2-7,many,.,CAISEMVASSYEQYF,TGTGCCATCAGTGAAATGGTGGCTAGCAGCTACGAGCAGTACTTC
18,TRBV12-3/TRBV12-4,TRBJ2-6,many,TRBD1,CASTLRTGFSSGANVLTF,TGTGCCAGCACCCTTAGGACAGGGTTTTCCTCTGGGGCCAACGTCCTGACTTTC
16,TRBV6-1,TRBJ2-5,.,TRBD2,CASRLGLAGSGETQYF,TGTGCCAGCAGACTGGGACTAGCGGGATCGGGAGAGACCCAGTACTTC
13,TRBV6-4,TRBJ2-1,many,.,CASSIETHNEQFF,TGTGCCAGCAGTATTGAGACCCACAATGAGCAGTTCTTC
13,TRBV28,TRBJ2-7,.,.,CASSADSTFGQYF,TGTGCCAGCAGCGCCGACAGTACCTTCGGGCAGTACTTC
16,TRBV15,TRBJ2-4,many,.,CATSMNWYGREYIQYF,TGTGCCACCAGCATGAATTGGTACGGCAGGGAATACATTCAGTACTTC
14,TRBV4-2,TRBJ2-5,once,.,CASSQEKGPETQYF,TGTGCCAGCAGCCAAGAAAAAGGTCCAGAGACCCAGTACTTC
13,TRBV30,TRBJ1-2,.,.,CALQGSRVRGYTF,TGTGCCTTGCAGGGGAGTCGGGTTCGGGGCTACACCTTC
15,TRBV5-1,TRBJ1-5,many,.,CASSYPGRPHQPQHF,TGCGCCAGCAGCTACCCGGGACGGCCTCATCAGCCCCAGCATTTT
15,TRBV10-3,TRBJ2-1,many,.,CAISESWEGDNEQFF,TGTGCCATCAGTGAGTCGTGGGAGGGGGACAATGAGCAGTTCTTC
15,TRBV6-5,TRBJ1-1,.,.,CASSYRDTMNTEAFF,TGTGCCAGCAGTTACCGGGACACCATGAACACTGAAGCTTTCTTT
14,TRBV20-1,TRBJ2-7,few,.,CSARVGTYLDEQYF,TGCAGTGCTAGAGTCGGGACATACCTTGACGAGCAGTACTTC
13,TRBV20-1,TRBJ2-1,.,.,CSARARAYNEQFF,TGCAGTGCTAGAGCCCGAGCCTACAATGAGCAGTTCTTC
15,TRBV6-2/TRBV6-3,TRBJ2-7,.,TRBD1,CASSYREGAGYEQYF,TGTGCCAGCAGTTACCGCGAGGGGGCCGGGTACGAGCAGTACTTC
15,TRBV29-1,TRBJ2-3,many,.,CSVEIDTPSTDTQYF,TGCAGCGTGGAAATTGACACCCCCAGCACAGATACGCAGTATTTT
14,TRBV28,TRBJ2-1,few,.,CASSLQGIFNEQFF,TGTGCCAGCAGTTTACAGGGGATCTTCAATGAGCAGTTCTTC
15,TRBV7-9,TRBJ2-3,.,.,CASSSGTVFTDTQYF,TGTGCCAGCAGCTCCGGGACGGTTTTCACAGATACGCAGTATTTT
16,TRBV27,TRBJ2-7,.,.,CASNPTGPRDDYEQYF,TGTGCCTCCAACCCTACCGGGCCTAGAGACGACTACGAGCAGTACTTC